These T cell receptor beta chains were read from a single sample in a study of shared clonotypes between healthy human individuals. This table comes from immunoSEQ multiplex PCR, and its TCRdb copy is limited to in-frame clones, with some not included. Of 950,000 to 1,100,000 clones listed, roughly 70% are singletons. The sample was memory CD4+ T cells sorted from blood. All receptors derive from a man younger than 35 in good health. CDR3s include the opening cysteine and the closing phenylalanine or tryptophan. A D gene is named only where the DNA matches it firmly. Rows may omit the clone size; those that give it use once, few, many or a size class.

size,V,D,J,CDR3,DNA
NA,TRBV7-2,NA,TRBJ2-7,CASSLGSQLGRGEQYF,TGTGCCAGCAGCTTAGGGAGCCAGTTGGGCCGGGGGGAGCAGTACTTC
NA,TRBV6-6,TRBD2,TRBJ2-7,CASSSPTSGEQYF,TGTGCCAGCAGTTCCCCGACTAGCGGCGAGCAGTACTTC
NA,TRBV10-3,NA,TRBJ2-3,CAISESGRAGGDTQYF,TGTGCCATCAGTGAGTCGGGTCGAGCGGGCGGAGATACGCAGTATTTT
NA,TRBV7-2,TRBD1,TRBJ2-1,CASSLQGAGYNEQFF,TGTGCCAGCAGCTTACAGGGGGCGGGATACAATGAGCAGTTCTTC
NA,TRBV2,NA,TRBJ2-3,CASSEDIRADTQYF,TGTGCCAGCAGTGAAGATATTAGGGCAGATACGCAGTATTTT
NA,TRBV12-5,NA,TRBJ1-5,CASGLVRAAVRSNQPQHF,TGTGCTAGTGGTTTGGTACGGGCAGCCGTACGTAGCAATCAGCCCCAGCATTTT
NA,TRBV5-3,TRBD2,TRBJ2-7,CARFSGGAYEQYF,TGTGCCAGATTCTCGGGAGGGGCCTACGAGCAGTACTTC
NA,TRBV5-6,TRBD2,TRBJ2-2,CASSGPLAGTGELFF,TGTGCCAGCAGCGGACCCCTAGCGGGCACCGGGGAGCTGTTTTTT
NA,TRBV10-3,NA,TRBJ2-7,CAISERGIVEQYF,TGTGCCATCAGTGAAAGGGGGATCGTCGAGCAGTACTTC
few,TRBV28,NA,TRBJ2-5,CASSRTGLQETQYF,TGTGCCAGCAGTCGCACAGGGCTACAAGAGACCCAGTACTTC
few,TRBV10-3,TRBD2,TRBJ2-1,CAISSGLAGAINEQFF,TGTGCCATCAGTTCGGGACTAGCGGGAGCCATCAATGAGCAGTTCTTC
once,TRBV5-4,NA,TRBJ1-1,CASSAGGRGGDEAFF,TGTGCCAGCAGCGCGGGGGGGAGGGGAGGCGATGAAGCTTTCTTT
NA,TRBV29-1,NA,TRBJ1-1,CSVEENTEAFF,TGCAGCGTTGAGGAGAACACTGAAGCTTTCTTT
NA,TRBV10-3,NA,TRBJ2-2,CAIQYYPGETGELFF,TGTGCCATCCAGTATTATCCTGGGGAAACCGGGGAGCTGTTTTTT
NA,TRBV2,NA,TRBJ2-1,CASGFYNEQFF,TGTGCCAGCGGATTTTACAATGAGCAGTTCTTC
NA,TRBV2,NA,TRBJ1-2,CASTPEANYGYTF,TGTGCCAGCACCCCAGAAGCTAACTATGGCTACACCTTC
few,TRBV5-1,TRBD1,TRBJ2-7,CASSSGQGYEQYF,TGCGCCAGCAGCTCGGGACAGGGCTACGAGCAGTACTTC
NA,TRBV12-2,NA,TRBJ2-5,CARRSDEGEGRGETQYF,TGTGCAAGGCGCTCGGATGAGGGGGAGGGCCGGGGAGAGACCCAGTACTTC
NA,TRBV27,NA,TRBJ2-2,CASSFRESTGELFF,TGTGCCAGCAGTTTTAGGGAGTCCACCGGGGAGCTGTTTTTT
NA,TRBV28,TRBD2,TRBJ2-2,CASSLLAVFGTGELFF,TGTGCCAGCAGTTTACTAGCGGTCTTTGGAACCGGGGAGCTGTTTTTT
NA,TRBV6-6,NA,TRBJ2-2,CASKIGGASTGELFF,TGTGCCAGCAAGATAGGGGGGGCCTCCACCGGGGAGCTGTTTTTT
NA,TRBV6-1,NA,TRBJ1-1,CASNRGGGTEAFF,TGTGCCAGCAATAGGGGGGGCGGCACTGAAGCTTTCTTT
once,TRBV28,NA,TRBJ2-2,CASTGQRLNTGELFF,TGTGCCAGCACCGGGCAGCGGTTGAACACCGGGGAGCTGTTTTTT
few,TRBV2,TRBD1,TRBJ1-2,CASSEASRTGDGYTF,TGTGCCAGCAGTGAAGCATCGAGGACAGGGGATGGCTACACCTTC
NA,TRBV4-1,TRBD1,TRBJ1-5,CASSHPGQGDQPQHF,TGCGCCAGCAGCCACCCGGGACAGGGGGATCAGCCCCAGCATTTT
NA,TRBV5-5,TRBD1,TRBJ2-7,CASSLRQGLEQYF,TGTGCCAGCAGCCTCCGACAGGGGCTTGAGCAGTACTTC